This is a list of T cell receptor beta chains from one sample in a study of T-cell memory formation after mild COVID-19. TCRdb used MiXCR to reprocess the 5' RACE reads, holding one entry per CDR3 protein. The sample has fewer than 600,000 distinct CDR3 sequences; about a fifth are singletons. Specimen: PBMCs or a T cell subset sorted from them (not recorded which). The receptors come from an adult woman who had mild COVID-19 (a few samples of this study predate the infection). Cell type and time point are not known. CDR3s include the opening cysteine and the closing phenylalanine or tryptophan. D genes are given only for firm matches. A row's size may be missing; if present it is once, few, many or a size class.

many,TRBJ1-1,14,TRBV5-5,TRBD1,CASSIGQANTEAFF,TGTGCCAGCAGTATCGGACAGGCGAACACTGAAGCTTTCTTT
few,TRBJ1-1,16,TRBV7-9,-,CASSHSGAPGGTEAFF,TGTGCCAGCAGCCACTCAGGGGCCCCCGGAGGGACTGAAGCTTTCTTT
-,TRBJ2-3,18,TRBV25-1,-,CASSEGTGLSSSTDTQYF,TGTGCCAGCAGTGAGGGGACTGGTTTATCATCTAGCACAGATACGCAGTATTTT
-,TRBJ1-1,14,TRBV7-2,-,CASSLNSRAGEAFF,TGTGCCAGCAGCTTAAATTCCAGGGCGGGTGAAGCTTTCTTT
many,TRBJ1-3,16,TRBV30,TRBD1,CAWSVRDRGPGNTIYF,TGTGCCTGGAGTGTACGGGACAGGGGGCCTGGAAACACCATATATTTT
-,TRBJ2-1,15,TRBV4-2,-,CASSQEVGSYNEQFF,TGTGCCAGCAGCCAAGAAGTGGGGTCCTACAATGAGCAGTTCTTC
many,TRBJ2-5,14,TRBV4-1,-,CASSHSVVEETQYF,TGCGCCAGCAGCCATTCAGTGGTCGAAGAGACCCAGTACTTC
many,TRBJ2-3,15,TRBV6-2/TRBV6-3,TRBD2,CASSLGLAGVDTQYF,TGTGCCAGCAGTTTGGGACTAGCGGGAGTGGATACGCAGTATTTT
few,TRBJ2-7,14,TRBV7-3,-,CASSEGTGASEQYF,TGTGCCAGCAGCGAAGGGACCGGAGCCAGCGAGCAGTACTTC
few,TRBJ1-1,14,TRBV6-2/TRBV6-3,-,CASSDGQLNTEAFF,TGTGCCAGCAGCGACGGACAGCTGAACACTGAAGCTTTCTTT
-,TRBJ2-7,12,TRBV12-3/TRBV12-4,-,CASSSDSFEQYF,TGTGCCAGCAGTTCGGACAGCTTCGAGCAGTACTTC
-,TRBJ2-5,14,TRBV20-1,TRBD1,CSARPGQGAQTQYF,TGCAGTGCTAGACCGGGACAGGGGGCCCAGACCCAGTACTTC
-,TRBJ2-1,13,TRBV19,-,CASSIGWGSEQFF,TGTGCCAGTAGTATAGGATGGGGGTCTGAGCAGTTCTTC
-,TRBJ2-2,14,TRBV6-5,TRBD2,CASRLGGRTGELFF,TGTGCCAGCCGCCTTGGCGGGAGGACCGGGGAGCTGTTTTTT
few,TRBJ1-1,13,TRBV7-6,-,CASSRLGTAEAFF,TGTGCCAGCAGCCGTTTAGGGACCGCTGAAGCTTTCTTT
-,TRBJ1-1,14,TRBV7-6,-,CASSLVTMNTEAFF,TGTGCCAGCAGCTTAGTTACAATGAACACTGAAGCTTTCTTT
-,TRBJ2-5,14,TRBV11-2,TRBD1,CASSLGTGEATQYF,TGTGCCAGCAGCTTAGGGACAGGGGAGGCGACCCAGTACTTC
once,TRBJ2-5,12,TRBV7-6,-,CASSLGYETQYF,TGTGCCAGCAGCTTAGGTTATGAGACCCAGTACTTC